This T cell receptor (beta chain) appears in the sequencing data of a study of spatial heterogeneity in lung cancer. Study information: Sequence detection consistently recorded a greater number of beta-chain than alpha-chain sequences.

TCRdb fed the 5' RACE reads into MiXCR, producing one record per CDR3 protein. The sample contains tens of thousands of distinct CDR3 sequences, around 5% of which appear only once. The length of the CDR3 is 13 residues. The germline V gene has CDR1 DFQATT and CDR2 SNEGSKA (reference sequence). V dropped 7 bases and J dropped 0 bases, with 13 bases sitting between them. The time point here: sample taken at primary tumor resection. Sequencing was performed on whole RNA extracted from tumor and nontumor lung tissue, or from frozen PBMC, and the material was left unsorted. 72 TRACERx patients with early, untreated non-small cell lung cancer donated samples. Study findings and constraints: Relative to follow-up, resection was when ubiquitous expanded tumor TCRs appeared more in blood.

Comments on this clonotype: The antigen remains undetermined.

The specimen was PBMCs, collected at surgery. This receptor was obtained from a female donor with early-stage non-small cell lung cancer. This rearrangement joins TRBV20-1 to TRBJ2-7, with D perhaps matching TRBD2 (6 bases). CDR3 in amino acids: CSVPGLSSYEQYF. The CDR3 nucleotides are TGCAGTGTTCCGGGACTTAGCTCCTACGAGCAGTACTTC.